The 21 T cell receptor beta chains presented below share a single source sample, sequenced in a study of shared clonotypes between healthy human individuals. Measured with immunoSEQ multiplex PCR; TCRdb has only the in-frame clones, and not every one. The data contain fewer than 850,000 clones, around 72% of them singletons. The sample comprised memory CD4+ T cells sorted from blood. Subset reported: CD45RA-negative fraction. These receptors originate from a woman aged 25 to 45 in good health.

J is TRBJ2-3 and V is TRBV29-1; D might be TRBD2 (6 bases). The CDR3 runs to 15 residues. V lost 3 bases, J lost 4 bases, and 17 bases lay in between. The germline CDR1 and CDR2 sequences are SQVTM and ANQGSEA. The CDR3 loop reads CSVDPSGEGADTQYF. CDR3 nucleotides: TGCAGCGTTGATCCGTCGGGAGAAGGGGCAGATACGCAGTATTTT.

This chain uses TRBV28 with TRBJ1-5, with 8 positions matching TRBD1. The V gene's germline CDR1 is MDHEN and CDR2 SYDVKM. The ends lost 8 bases at V and 2 bases at J; junction bases unmatched: 8. CDR3 length: 15 residues. The CDR3 DNA follows: TGTGCCAGCCACGGCAGGGGGCCCGGCAATCAGCCCCAGCATTTT. The encoded protein is CASHGRGPGNQPQHF. Complete variable domain (other parts from reference TRBV28 and TRBJ1-5): DVKVTQSSRYLVKRTGEKVFLECVQDMDHENMFWYRQDPGLGLRLIYFSYDVKMKEKGDIPEGYSVSREKKERFSLILESASTNQTSMYLCASHGRGPGNQPQHFGDGTRLSIL.

This clone was counted a single time. This chain links TRBV7-6 with TRBJ2-1, with 7 nucleotides matching TRBD2. CDR1 SGHVS and CDR2 FNYEAQ come from the germline V gene. The CDR3 runs 15 residues. V lost 5 bases to trimming and J lost 5 bases; unmatched junction nucleotides: 9. CDR3 sequence reads: CASSHRLAENNEQFF. In DNA form, the CDR3 reads TGTGCCAGCAGCCACCGCCTAGCGGAGAACAATGAGCAGTTCTTC.

The rearrangement uses TRBV28 and TRBJ1-2; D is unresolved. V lost 4 bases, J lost 0 bases, and 9 bases lay in between. There are 14 residues in the CDR3. CDR1 and CDR2 (germline): MDHEN, SYDVKM. CDR3 nucleotide sequence: TGTGCCAGCAGTTACCCCCCCGCTAACTATGGCTACACCTTC. Its protein product is CASSYPPANYGYTF.

The genes are TRBV7-8 and TRBJ1-4; D uncertain. The CDR3 is 14 amino acids. CDR1 SGHVS and CDR2 FQNEAQ come from the germline V gene. Trimming shortened V by 6 bases and J by 8 bases, and 16 bases separated the two germline ends. DNA of the CDR3: TGTGCCAGCAGTTCAGACCTGGCGGGCGAAAAACTGTTTTTT. Protein product: CASSSDLAGEKLFF.

About this clone itself: Other DNA variants within this sample encode the same CDR3. The CDR3 DNA sequence: TGTGCCAGCAGCTTAGGGACACAAGAGACCCAGTACTTC. Protein sequence: CASSLGTQETQYF. This chain links TRBV11-2 with TRBJ2-5, with D possibly matching TRBD1 (5 bases). The CDR3 is 13 residues long. Germline CDR1 reads SGHAT; CDR2 reads FQNNGV. Trimming removed 1 base at V and 2 bases at J, with 5 bases between.

The chain employs TRBV28 and TRBJ1-2; D is unresolved. The length of the CDR3 is 14 residues. Trimming stripped 2 bases from V and 5 bases from J, with 12 bases between. CDR1 is MDHEN and CDR2 is SYDVKM in the germline V gene. In DNA, the CDR3 is TGTGCCAGCAGTTTAGGCTCGACCGTTTATGGCTACACCTTC. Translation gives CASSLGSTVYGYTF.

This chain joins TRBV9 and TRBJ2-1; 7 bases are a match to TRBD1. V was clipped by 1 base and J by 0 bases; unmatched bases: 4. CDR3 size: 16 residues. Germline V gene data show CDR1 as SGDLS and CDR2 as YYNGEE. CDR3 coding DNA: TGTGCCAGCAGCGTAACGGACAGGAGCTCCTACAATGAGCAGTTCTTC. Protein: CASSVTDRSSYNEQFF.

This chain uses TRBV28 with TRBJ1-4; D may be TRBD1 (6 bases). The length of the CDR3 is 15 residues. V lost 5 bases to trimming and J lost 8 bases, with 18 bases between them. Germline V gene sequence: CDR1 MDHEN, CDR2 SYDVKM. This CDR3 is CASSDGQFRKEKLFF. The CDR3 bases are TGTGCCAGCAGTGATGGACAGTTTCGTAAGGAAAAACTGTTTTTT.

The chain joins TRBV30 to TRBJ2-1; tentatively, D is TRBD2 (5 bases). Germline loops: CDR1 GTSNPN, CDR2 SVGIG (reference sequence). The V end lost 5 bases, the J end lost 5 bases, and 7 bases lay between the germline ends. The CDR3 consists of 11 residues. CDR3 protein: CAWGLNNEQFF. In DNA form, the CDR3 reads TGTGCCTGGGGACTCAACAATGAGCAGTTCTTC.

This chain joins TRBV7-9 and TRBJ1-4, with a possible D match to TRBD1 (5 bases). The CDR3 totals 15 residues. V was cut by 0 bases and J by 5 bases, with 10 bases left in between. Per germline, CDR1 SEHNR and CDR2 FQNEAQ (reference sequence). CDR3 region: CASSLAGGVNEKLFF. DNA for the CDR3: TGTGCCAGCAGCTTAGCGGGAGGGGTCAATGAAAAACTGTTTTTT.

The chain carries TRBV28 and TRBJ1-1; 9 nucleotides agree with TRBD1. V was pared by 4 bases and J by 10 bases, with 4 bases of the junction left unmatched. The CDR3 is 12 residues long. Germline V gene sequence: CDR1 MDHEN, CDR2 SYDVKM. The CDR3 nucleotides read TGTGCCAGCAGTTACGGACAGGGGCGAGCTTTCTTT. This encodes CASSYGQGRAFF.

V and J are TRBV4-1 and TRBJ2-5, with TRBD2 identical over 10 bases. V lost 4 bases and J lost 3; bases outside the gene matches: 8. This CDR3 is 16 amino acids long. Germline V gives CDR1 MGHRA, CDR2 YSYEKL. CDR3 sequence reads: CASSLRAGGLEETQYF. Here the CDR3 DNA reads TGCGCCAGCAGCCTCCGAGCGGGAGGGCTCGAAGAGACCCAGTACTTC.

As DNA, the CDR3 is TGTGCCAGCAGCCAAGAGGGCTGGGACCACGAGCAGTACTTC. Its protein product is CASSQEGWDHEQYF. V usage is TRBV14 and J usage is TRBJ2-7; TRBD1 or TRBD2 may be the D gene (5 bases each). The CDR3 length is 14 residues. Germline-derived CDR1 and CDR2 are SGHDN and FVKESK. V was clipped by 0 bases and J by 5 bases, with 11 bases between them.

The chain carries TRBV5-4 and TRBJ1-3; no firm D call. CDR1 and CDR2 (germline): SGHNT, YYREEE (reference sequence). Between the trimmed V and J ends, which lost 1 base and 0 bases, there was a span of 8 bases. The CDR3 runs 15 residues. CDR3 sequence (DNA): TGTGCCAGCAGCTTGCTCCAGAGCTCTGGAAACACCATATATTTT. It translates to CASSLLQSSGNTIYF.

The J gene is TRBJ2-1, the V gene TRBV14, with D unclear. Germline CDR1 reads SGHDN; CDR2 reads FVKESK. Trimming shortened V by 2 bases and J by 9 bases, and 11 bases separated the two germline ends. This CDR3 comprises 13 residues. The CDR3 loop is CASSQNLVLEQFF. The CDR3, as DNA: TGTGCCAGCAGCCAAAACCTGGTCCTTGAGCAGTTCTTC.

J is TRBJ2-1 and V is TRBV6-4; TRBD2 is a possible D gene (6 bases). Germline V gives CDR1 MRHNA, CDR2 SNTAGT. The CDR3 is made up of 16 amino acids. With 2 bases removed from V and 8 bases from J, the gap between germline ends came to 19 bases. CDR3 sequence (DNA): TGTGCCAGCAGTGACCAGACGTCGGGAGTCGTCGATGAGCAGTTCTTC. Translating it yields CASSDQTSGVVDEQFF.

The chain employs TRBV2 and TRBJ2-7; TRBD1 agrees at 9 bases. From germline, CDR1 is SNHLY and CDR2 FYNNEI. V gave up 6 bases and J gave up 5 bases; unmatched junction bases: 5. The CDR3 spans 13 residues. The CDR3 bases are TGTGCCAGCAGCGGGGACAGGGTAAACGAGCAGTACTTC. It codes for CASSGDRVNEQYF. The entire variable domain, with the rest obtained from reference TRBV2 and TRBJ2-7, is as follows: EPEVTQTPSHQVTQMGQEVILRCVPISNHLYFYWYRQILGQKVEFLVSFYNNEISEKSEIFDDQFSVERPDGSNFTLKIRSTKLEDSAMYFCASSGDRVNEQYFGPGTRLTVT.

This clone showed up many times. The chain couples TRBV27 to TRBJ1-4; TRBD1 aligns across 8 bases. The CDR3 has 15 residues. Per germline, CDR1 MNHEY and CDR2 SMNVEV (reference sequence). Trimming at V came to 5 bases and at J to 7 bases, leaving 9 bases not matched to a gene. DNA of the CDR3: TGTGCCAGCAGTACGCAGGGGGCGCTTACTGAAAAACTGTTTTTT. Its protein is CASSTQGALTEKLFF.

The chain is built from TRBV5-1 and TRBJ2-1; 8 bases fit TRBD2. CDR3 length: 15 residues. V trimming: 4 bases; J trimming: 1 base; junction bases outside the gene matches: 4. Germline loops: CDR1 SGHRS, CDR2 YFSETQ. CDR3 nucleotides: TGCGCCAGCAGCATATCTAGCGGGTCCTACAATGAGCAGTTCTTC. Translating gives CASSISSGSYNEQFF.

The V and J genes are TRBV29-1 and TRBJ1-1; D possibly corresponds to TRBD1 (5 bases). Between the trimmed V and J ends, which lost 6 bases and 3 bases, there was a span of 17 bases. The CDR3 contains 14 residues. CDR1 and CDR2 (germline): SQVTM, ANQGSEA. Written as DNA, the CDR3 is TGCAGCGTCCGAAGAGGAGGGGAAGACACTGAAGCTTTCTTT. Residues: CSVRRGGEDTEAFF.